One sample yielded the 14 T cell receptor beta chains listed below, sequenced in a study of technical replicates of blood from a handful of donors. Method: immunoSEQ multiplex PCR; TCRdb's copy keeps in-frame clones and lacks some. The sample carries 55,000 to 80,000 clones, about 90% recorded once. Sample: T cells isolated from PBMCs. The receptors shown here come from a human donor in good health.

The chain is built from TRBV2 and TRBJ2-5; a weak D match, TRBD2 (6 bases). Germline V CDR1 and CDR2: SNHLY, FYNNEI. Trimming removed 1 base at V and 2 bases at J, with 11 bases between. CDR3 length equals 15 residues. This CDR3 reads CASSEGAGRQETQYF. The CDR3 coding sequence is TGTGCCAGCAGTGAAGGGGCGGGAAGGCAAGAGACCCAGTACTTC. Drawing the rest from reference TRBV2 and TRBJ2-5, the complete variable domain is EPEVTQTPSHQVTQMGQEVILRCVPISNHLYFYWYRQILGQKVEFLVSFYNNEISEKSEIFDDQFSVERPDGSNFTLKIRSTKLEDSAMYFCASSEGAGRQETQYFGPGTRLLVL.

The chain joins TRBV5-6 to TRBJ1-5; 10 nucleotides align to TRBD1. Germline CDR1 reads SGHDT; CDR2 reads YYEEEE. This CDR3 has 16 residues. V shed 4 bases, J shed 7 bases, and the junction held 11 bases outside the gene matches. This CDR3 is CASSRMTGGPLQPQHF. As DNA, the CDR3 is TGTGCCAGCAGCCGGATGACAGGGGGCCCTCTGCAGCCCCAGCATTTT.

CDR3 amino acids: CASSLMLAGVSEQYF. CDR3 sequence (DNA): TGTGCCAGCAGCTTGATGCTAGCGGGAGTCTCCGAGCAGTACTTC. The chain links TRBV5-5 to TRBJ2-7, with 10 bases aligning to TRBD2. V shed 1 base and J 6 bases; nucleotides not matched to a gene: 7. CDR1 and CDR2 (germline): SGHKS, YYEKEE (reference sequence). The CDR3 runs 15 residues.

The CDR3 sequence: CASGQGPLRQPQHF. DNA of the CDR3: TGTGCCTCAGGGCAGGGTCCTTTACGACAGCCCCAGCATTTT. The rearrangement uses TRBV7-4 and TRBJ1-5, with a possible D match to TRBD1 (5 bases). This CDR3 spans 14 amino acids. The V end was cut by 11 bases, the J end by 7 bases, with 21 bases between. Germline V CDR1 and CDR2: SGHVT, SQSDAQ.

A few counts support this clone. The V and J genes are TRBV7-2 and TRBJ2-2, with 13 bases fitting TRBD2. The CDR3 is 15 residues long. After removal of 7 bases from V and 6 bases from J, the junction contained 5 bases not matched to a gene. Germline lookup yields CDR1 SGHTA and CDR2 FQGNSA. CDR3 DNA: TGTGCCAGCACCAGACTAGCGGGAGGATCCGGGGAGCTGTTTTTT. This codes for CASTRLAGGSGELFF.

The V gene is TRBV2, the J gene TRBJ2-3; D is perhaps TRBD1 (6 bases). The CDR3 is 15 amino acids. CDR1 is SNHLY and CDR2 is FYNNEI in the germline V gene. V lost 1 base and J 5 bases, leaving 13 bases between the germline ends. CDR3 residues: CASSEVLGAGDTQYF. DNA for the CDR3: TGTGCCAGCAGTGAAGTATTGGGGGCGGGAGATACGCAGTATTTT.

The genes are TRBV13 and TRBJ2-1; D gene ambiguous. V was trimmed by 6 bases and J by 6 bases, leaving 6 bases between them. This CDR3 is 11 amino acids long. Per germline, CDR1 PRHDT and CDR2 FYEKMQ (reference sequence). The DNA of the CDR3 is TGTGCCAGCAGTTCTAGCAATGAGCAGTTCTTC. Amino acid sequence: CASSSSNEQFF.

V gene TRBV6-1 combines with J gene TRBJ2-7; 7 nucleotides line up with TRBD1. From germline, CDR1 is MNHNS and CDR2 SASEGT. This CDR3 region has 14 residues. With V trimmed by 7 bases and J by 1 base, 7 bases remained unmatched. In nucleotides, the CDR3 is TGTGCCAGCAAACAGGGGCCGGTGTCCTACGAGCAGTACTTC. Amino acids: CASKQGPVSYEQYF.

This clone came up once. The genes are TRBV13 and TRBJ2-7; D perhaps matches TRBD1 (5 bases). The germline V gene has CDR1 PRHDT and CDR2 FYEKMQ (reference sequence). CDR3 size: 14 residues. Deletions cut 6 bases from V and 7 bases from J, with 19 bases between. The CDR3 DNA reads as TGTGCCAGCAGTTACCAGGGTTTTCGAGGAGAGCAGTACTTC. The encoded protein is CASSYQGFRGEQYF. The complete variable domain, with remaining parts taken from reference TRBV13 and TRBJ2-7, reads AAGVIQSPRHLIKEKRETATLKCYPIPRHDTVYWYQQGPGQDPQFLISFYEKMQSDKGSIPDRFSAQQFSDYHSELNMSSLELGDSALYFCASSYQGFRGEQYFGPGTRLTVT.

The chain links TRBV7-3 to TRBJ2-1; 11 positions match TRBD2. Germline assignment: CDR1 SGHTA and CDR2 FQGTGA. The CDR3 length is 15 residues. Germline trimming cut 1 base from V and 6 bases from J; bases unmatched to any gene: 2. The CDR3 coding sequence is TGTGCCAGCAGCTTAAGGACTAGCGGGTCCAATGAGCAGTTCTTC. It is translated as CASSLRTSGSNEQFF.

The genes are TRBV11-2 and TRBJ2-5; D is possibly TRBD1 (6 bases). V dropped 3 bases and J dropped 1 base, with 12 bases sitting between them. The CDR3 contains 15 residues. Per germline, CDR1 SGHAT and CDR2 FQNNGV. The CDR3 sequence: CASSFTGKSQETQYF. DNA for the CDR3: TGTGCCAGCAGCTTTACAGGGAAGAGCCAAGAGACCCAGTACTTC.

The chain joins TRBV27 to TRBJ1-2; D is unclear. Between the trimmed V and J ends, which lost 2 bases and 6 bases, there was a span of 13 bases. The V gene's germline CDR1 is MNHEY and CDR2 SMNVEV (reference sequence). This CDR3 has 14 residues. CDR3 sequence: CASSLHPLTDGYTF. In DNA form, the CDR3 reads TGTGCCAGCAGTTTACACCCCTTAACGGATGGCTACACCTTC.

The rearrangement joins TRBV19 to TRBJ2-7; 8 bases agree with TRBD2. Germline V lookup: CDR1 LNHDA, CDR2 SQIVND (reference sequence). The CDR3 spans 15 residues. Trimming removed 8 bases from V and 3 bases from J; junction bases left unmatched: 12. The CDR3 nucleotides are TGTGCCAGTCGGTACGGGGGGGCCGGTGACTACGAGCAGTACTTC. Translated, it gives CASRYGGAGDYEQYF.

The chain links TRBV6-5 to TRBJ2-3, with 8 bases lining up with TRBD2. Per germline, CDR1 MNHEY and CDR2 SVGAGI. The CDR3 totals 15 residues. J lost 4 bases, V lost 6 bases, and 9 bases had no gene match. CDR3 sequence: CASSASGSVADTQYF. DNA of the CDR3: TGTGCCAGCAGCGCGAGCGGGAGTGTAGCAGATACGCAGTATTTT.